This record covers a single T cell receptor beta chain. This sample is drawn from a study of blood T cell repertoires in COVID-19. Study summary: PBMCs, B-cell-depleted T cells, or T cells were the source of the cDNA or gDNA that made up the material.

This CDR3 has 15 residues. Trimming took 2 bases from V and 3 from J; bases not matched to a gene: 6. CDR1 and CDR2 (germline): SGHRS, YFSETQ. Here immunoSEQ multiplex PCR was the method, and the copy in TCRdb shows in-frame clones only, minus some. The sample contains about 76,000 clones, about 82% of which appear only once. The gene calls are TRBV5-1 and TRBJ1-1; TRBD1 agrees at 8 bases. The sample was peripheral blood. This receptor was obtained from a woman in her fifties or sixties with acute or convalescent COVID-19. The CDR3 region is CASSFSGGADTEAFF. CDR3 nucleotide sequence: TGCGCCAGCAGCTTCTCAGGGGGCGCGGACACTGAAGCTTTCTTT.